One sample yielded the 24 T cell receptor beta chains listed below, sequenced in a study of CXCR3-negative and CXCR3-positive naive CD8 T cells. The TRB libraries of cDNA were built by UMI-labeled 5' RACE. No DNA is given; TCRdb re-called the 5' RACE reads and lists each CDR3 protein once. The sample totals tens of thousands of distinct CDR3 sequences. Antigens of these TCRs are unknown. General study points: Compared with CXCR3-negative naive cells, CXCR3-positive naive cells showed more hydrophobic TRB CDR3s.

Sequences were obtained from naive CXCR3+ CD8+ T cells from blood. Subset given: CD45RO-CCR7+CD27+CD95- naive CD8+ T cells expressing CXCR3 (TNR3+). These receptors were collected from a human donor in good health. Some clones in this sample may be carry-over from other donors' samples.

This chain uses TRBV7-2 with TRBJ2-7; checking the TCRdb D call of TRBD2 is not possible without DNA. This CDR3 region has 17 residues. Germline CDR1 is SGHTA and CDR2 is FQGNSA. The CDR3 loop is CASSETSGVLEEYEQYF.

The chain is built from TRBV5-6 and TRBJ2-1; TCRdb's assignment of TRBD1 cannot be checked, as there is no DNA. This CDR3 has 16 amino acids. Germline loops: CDR1 SGHDT, CDR2 YYEEEE. CDR3 in amino acids: CASSFLPTGPNNEQFF.

The chain has TRBV20-1 and TRBJ2-7; TCRdb lists TRBD2, though no DNA is available to test this call. The CDR3 sequence is 13 residues long. CDR1 and CDR2 (germline): DFQATT, SNEGSKA (reference sequence). The CDR3 loop reads CSARDRESGEQYF.

This sequence joins TRBV21-1 and TRBJ2-1. TRBV21-1 is deemed a pseudogene. The CDR3 has 15 residues. The CDR3 spells CASSKDGSTYNEQFF.

The J gene is TRBJ2-7, the V gene TRBV29-1; TCRdb calls TRBD1, which cannot be checked without DNA. From germline, CDR1 is SQVTM and CDR2 ANQGSEA. CDR3 length: 12 amino acids. The CDR3 reads CSVQPGVYEQYF.

This chain joins TRBV19 and TRBJ2-7; there is no DNA to check the TCRdb D call of TRBD2. The germline CDR1 and CDR2 sequences are LNHDA and SQIVND (reference sequence). CDR3 length equals 15 residues. The CDR3 is CASSISSGGPYEQYF. The entire variable domain, with the rest obtained from reference TRBV19 and TRBJ2-7, is as follows: DGGITQSPKYLFRKEGQNVTLSCEQNLNHDAMYWYRQDPGQGLRLIYYSQIVNDFQKGDIAEGYSVSREKKESFPLTVTSAQKNPTAFYLCASSISSGGPYEQYFGPGTRLTVT.

The genes are TRBV12-3 or TRBV12-4 and TRBJ1-3. This CDR3 contains 14 residues. This chain's CDR3 is CASTSPAAGNTIYF.

CDR3 sequence: CASSQARDYEQYF. This chain joins TRBV4-3 and TRBJ2-7; the TCRdb D gene call, TRBD2, has no DNA to confirm it. Germline CDR1 is LGHNA and CDR2 is YSLEER. This CDR3 has 13 residues.

The chain is built from TRBV2 and TRBJ2-7. The CDR3 extends over 11 amino acids. From germline, CDR1 is SNHLY and CDR2 FYNNEI. The chain's CDR3 is CASRDSPVICF.

The chain carries TRBV7-8 and TRBJ2-1; lacking DNA, the TRBD2 call made by TCRdb goes unchecked. The V gene's germline CDR1 is SGHVS and CDR2 FQNEAQ. The CDR3 consists of 17 residues. The CDR3 sequence: CASSSWTGPLGLLEQFF.

The chain links TRBV7-3 to TRBJ2-7; the TCRdb D gene call, TRBD2, has no DNA to confirm it. This CDR3 spans 14 amino acids. Germline CDR1 reads SGHTA; CDR2 reads FQGTGA. CDR3: CASSQAVSSYEQYF.

The rearrangement links TRBV10-3 to TRBJ1-5; checking the TCRdb D call of TRBD1 is not possible without DNA. Germline loops: CDR1 ENHRY, CDR2 SYGVKD. This CDR3 region has 13 residues. The CDR3 loop reads CAISPGLEPPQHF.

The chain employs TRBV28 and TRBJ1-6. This CDR3 has 15 amino acids. The germline gives CDR1 MDHEN, CDR2 SYDVKM. CDR3 residues: CASSLALRGNSPLHF.

J is TRBJ2-1 and V is TRBV29-1. Germline CDR1 SQVTM, CDR2 ANQGSEA. This CDR3 comprises 14 residues. CDR3 sequence: CSVEAREPYNEQFF.

The chain has TRBV5-1 and TRBJ2-7; absent DNA, TCRdb's TRBD1 call cannot be checked. The length of the CDR3 is 15 residues. CDR1 SGHRS and CDR2 YFSETQ come from the germline V gene. The CDR3 sequence is CASSRGDRPDLEQYF.

V gene TRBV19 combines with J gene TRBJ1-5; TCRdb's D call, TRBD1, is unchecked because there is no DNA. Germline values: CDR1 LNHDA, CDR2 SQIVND (reference sequence). The CDR3 is made up of 14 amino acids. This CDR3 reads CASSTTGWFQPQHF.

The chain carries TRBV7-9 and TRBJ2-7. Germline loops: CDR1 SEHNR, CDR2 FQNEAQ (reference sequence). The CDR3 totals 12 residues. This chain's CDR3 is CASSLRNYEQYF.

The genes are TRBV5-1 and TRBJ1-1. There are 16 residues in the CDR3. Per germline, CDR1 SGHRS and CDR2 YFSETQ. CDR3 region: CASSPFGETLDTEAFF.

V usage is TRBV6-5 and J usage is TRBJ2-3. This CDR3 has 12 residues. CDR1 and CDR2 (germline): MNHEY, SVGAGI. The CDR3 sequence: CASTSVTDTQYF.

CDR3 in amino acids: CASSGGGRNTQYF. This rearrangement joins TRBV14 to TRBJ2-3; TCRdb's D call of TRBD1 is untestable without DNA. Germline CDR1 is SGHDN and CDR2 is FVKESK. The CDR3 sequence is 13 residues long.

The genes are TRBV7-7 and TRBJ2-5. Germline CDR1 SSHAT, CDR2 FNYEAQ (reference sequence). The CDR3 runs 13 residues. The CDR3 sequence is CASAMEVQETQYF.

CDR3 residues: CATTAGGHTGELFF. J is TRBJ2-2 and V is TRBV24-1; TCRdb selects TRBD1, and the lack of DNA leaves this call unchecked. The germline CDR1 and CDR2 sequences are KGHDR and SFDVKD. This CDR3 contains 14 residues.

The CDR3 sequence is CASSLDWDRTYEQYF. The rearrangement joins TRBV7-9 to TRBJ2-7; TCRdb's D call of TRBD1 is untestable without DNA. CDR1 SEHNR and CDR2 FQNEAQ come from the germline V gene (reference sequence). The CDR3 totals 15 residues.

The genes are TRBV18 and TRBJ2-7. CDR1 and CDR2 from the germline V gene are KGHSH and LQKENI. The CDR3 covers 15 residues. Here the CDR3 reads CASSPPGGEIYEQYF.